A selection of T cell receptor beta chains follows, all from one sample in a study of blood T cell repertoires in COVID-19. Clones were sequenced by immunoSEQ multiplex PCR, and TCRdb holds only the in-frame ones, with some missing. The data hold under 250,000 clones, with roughly 84% observed a single time. Source material: peripheral blood. Receptors originate from a woman between 40 and 50 years old who had recovered from COVID-19. The CDR3 runs from the conserved cysteine through the conserved F or W. The order of the fields is V gene, D gene, clone size, J gene, CDR3 DNA, CDR3 protein. A D gene is named only where the DNA matches it firmly. Size tells how often a clone was seen (once, few, many) or the class of an expanded clone, and some rows leave it out.

TRBV28	NA	NA	TRBJ1-3	TGTGCCAGCAGTTTAGCAGTTCTAAACACCATATATTTT	CASSLAVLNTIYF
TRBV24-1	NA	NA	TRBJ2-7	TGTGCCACCAGTGATTCCAGGGCCGAGCAGTACTTC	CATSDSRAEQYF
TRBV30	TRBD1	NA	TRBJ2-5	TGTGCCTGGAGCCGGTGGGGGACAGGGGAGGAGACCCAGTACTTC	CAWSRWGTGEETQYF
TRBV7-9	NA	NA	TRBJ2-1	TGTGCCAGCAGCTTAAGAAGAGATGAGCAGTTCTTC	CASSLRRDEQFF
TRBV7-2	TRBD1	NA	TRBJ2-2	TGTGCCAGCGTTCGAGGGAGAGGGGGCAACACCGGGGAGCTGTTTTTT	CASVRGRGGNTGELFF
TRBV10-2	NA	few	TRBJ2-2	TGCGCCAGCAGTGAACTTGGAGGTCGGGCCGGGGAGCTGTTTTTT	CASSELGGRAGELFF
TRBV29-1	NA	NA	TRBJ1-1	TGCAGCGTTGGGACTGCTCGACGTACTGAAGCTTTCTTT	CSVGTARRTEAFF
TRBV6-5	NA	NA	TRBJ2-5	TGTGCCAGTCAATTAACAGGGAACCCTCGGGAGACCCAGTACTTC	CASQLTGNPRETQYF
TRBV5-4	TRBD1	NA	TRBJ2-2	TGTGCCAGCAGCGACCAATTGGGACAGGGTATCACCGGGGAGCTGTTTTTT	CASSDQLGQGITGELFF
TRBV10-3	NA	NA	TRBJ1-5	TGTGCCATCAGTTTGGAGGGCAATCAGCCCCAGCATTTT	CAISLEGNQPQHF
TRBV7-9	TRBD1	NA	TRBJ1-4	TGTGCCAGCAGCTCCATAGCCGACAGGGAAAATGAAAAACTGTTTTTT	CASSSIADRENEKLFF
TRBV29-1	NA	few	TRBJ1-1	TGCAGCGTGCAAGACAGGCCGATCACTGAAGCTTTCTTT	CSVQDRPITEAFF
TRBV5-1	NA	NA	TRBJ2-2	TGCGCCAGCAGCTTGGCCGAGGAAGGGGAGCTGTTTTTT	CASSLAEEGELFF
TRBV11-3	TRBD1	NA	TRBJ2-1	TGTGCCAGCAGCTTAGAATGGCAGGACAGGGGCCCCCTGTACAATGAGCAGTTCTTC	CASSLEWQDRGPLYNEQFF
TRBV27	NA	NA	TRBJ1-1	TGTGCCAGCAGTTCCCGTCTGGGAGGGAACACTGAAGCTTTCTTT	CASSSRLGGNTEAFF
TRBV12-3/TRBV12-4	NA	NA	TRBJ2-7	TGTGCCAGCAGTTTCCTCTACGAGCAGTACTTC	CASSFLYEQYF
TRBV5-1	NA	NA	TRBJ2-5	TGCGCCAGCAGCTTTCAGGGCCAGGTGGGGGAGACCCAGTACTTC	CASSFQGQVGETQYF
TRBV18	NA	NA	TRBJ2-5	TGTGCCAGCTCACCCCCGCTTGGGCTCTCTCATGAAGAGACCCAGTACTTC	CASSPPLGLSHEETQYF
TRBV3-1/TRBV3-2	NA	NA	TRBJ1-1	TGTGCCAGCAGCCAATCCAACGGCGGCAGGGGGAACACTGAAGCTTTCTTT	CASSQSNGGRGNTEAFF
TRBV7-9	NA	NA	TRBJ2-7	TGTGCCAGCAGCTTAGCAGACAGGACTCTCGTCGAGCAGTACTTC	CASSLADRTLVEQYF
TRBV20-1	NA	NA	TRBJ2-7	TGCAGTGCTAGTCAGGGGATAAACGAGCAGTACTTC	CSASQGINEQYF
TRBV9	NA	once	TRBJ2-7	TGTGCCAGCAGCGTAGGAGGAACCGCCTATGAGCAGTACTTC	CASSVGGTAYEQYF
TRBV3-1/TRBV3-2	TRBD1	once	TRBJ1-4	TGTGCCAGCAGCCAAGATCCTATGACAGGGGAAAAACTGTTTTTT	CASSQDPMTGEKLFF
TRBV10-2	NA	NA	TRBJ2-1	TGCGCCAGCAGTGAACAGGGTTATGAGCAGTTCTTC	CASSEQGYEQFF
TRBV11-2	NA	NA	TRBJ1-3	TGTGCCAGCAGCGGGACTAGGGCTGGAAACACCATATATTTT	CASSGTRAGNTIYF
TRBV18	NA	NA	TRBJ1-1	TGTGCCAGCTCACCGGGTGGGCAGGGAAGGACTGAAGCTTTCTTT	CASSPGGQGRTEAFF
TRBV19	NA	NA	TRBJ2-7	TGTGCCAGTAGTATAGACGTTAGCCTCTCGAGGCGGTACGAGCAGTACTTC	CASSIDVSLSRRYEQYF
TRBV9	NA	NA	TRBJ1-3	TGTGCCAGCAGCGTAGCCCTAAGTTCCGGGATTAATCTCCGCTCGGGAAACACCATATATTTT	CASSVALSSGINLRSGNTIYF
TRBV5-1	NA	NA	TRBJ1-2	TGCGCCAGCAGCTTGGACTATAATAATGGCTACACCTTC	CASSLDYNNGYTF
TRBV30	NA	NA	TRBJ2-2	TGTGCCTGGAGTGTAATAATGACCGGGGAGCTGTTTTTT	CAWSVIMTGELFF
TRBV5-5	NA	NA	TRBJ2-5	TGTGCCAGCAGCCGCACGTTAAGACAGGATCAAGAGACCCAGTACTTC	CASSRTLRQDQETQYF
TRBV7-9	NA	NA	TRBJ1-3	TGTGCCAGCAGCTTACCCGCGAATTCTGGAAACACCATATATTTT	CASSLPANSGNTIYF
TRBV10-3	TRBD1	NA	TRBJ1-6	TGTGCCATCTCTCGGGACAGCGACAGGAATTCACCCCTCCACTTT	CAISRDSDRNSPLHF
TRBV28	TRBD1	NA	TRBJ1-4	TGTGCCAGCAGTTCTTCCGGGACAGCGAATGAAAAACTGTTTTTT	CASSSSGTANEKLFF
TRBV3-1/TRBV3-2	NA	NA	TRBJ2-2	TGTGCCAGCAGCCAAGGCGTCGGGGTGAACACCGGGGAGCTGTTTTTT	CASSQGVGVNTGELFF
TRBV6-7	TRBD1	NA	TRBJ2-7	TGTGCCAGCAATAAAAGGGACAGGGGGTCCTACGAGCAGTACTTC	CASNKRDRGSYEQYF
TRBV7-3	TRBD1	NA	TRBJ1-1	TGTGCCAGCAGCGCCCGACAGGGGCTGAACACTGAAGCTTTCTTT	CASSARQGLNTEAFF
TRBV4-1	TRBD2	NA	TRBJ2-2	TGCGCCAGCAGCCTCGGACTAGCGGGGACCGGGGAGCTGTTTTTT	CASSLGLAGTGELFF
TRBV28	NA	NA	TRBJ1-5	TGTGCCACCCACCCCGCAGGGGAGGGGAATCAGCCCCAGCATTTT	CATHPAGEGNQPQHF
TRBV2	NA	NA	TRBJ2-7	TGTGCCAGCAGTGAGGAGGCCGGGGAGTACTTC	CASSEEAGEYF
TRBV6-2/TRBV6-3	NA	NA	TRBJ2-2	TGTGCCAGCAGTTATGGGGCAGGGCACACCGGGGAGCTGTTTTTT	CASSYGAGHTGELFF
TRBV11-3	NA	NA	TRBJ2-1	TGTGCCAGCAGCTTAGATCACGGGGGAGGTGAGGATGAGCAGTTCTTC	CASSLDHGGGEDEQFF
TRBV6-4	NA	NA	TRBJ1-6	TGTGCCAGCAGTGGATCGGGTCCGATCAACTCCTATAATTCACCCCTCCACTTT	CASSGSGPINSYNSPLHF
TRBV29-1	TRBD2	NA	TRBJ2-1	TGCAGCGTTGAAGGGGCAGGGCGACTAGCGGGGGGGAACTACAATGAGCAGTTCTTC	CSVEGAGRLAGGNYNEQFF
TRBV9	TRBD1	NA	TRBJ1-2	TGTGCCAGCAGCAGCGACAGGGTGGGTGGCTACACCTTC	CASSSDRVGGYTF
TRBV15	NA	NA	TRBJ2-1	TGTGCCACCAGCAGAGGGGTGACAAGCAGGGCCAATGAGCAGTTCTTC	CATSRGVTSRANEQFF
TRBV28	TRBD1	NA	TRBJ2-3	TGTGCCAGCATGGCGCAGGGGGTAGGTACGCAGTATTTT	CASMAQGVGTQYF
TRBV7-6	TRBD2	NA	TRBJ2-7	TGTGCCAGCAGCTTAGATTCTAGCGGGGGGAAGCAGTACTTC	CASSLDSSGGKQYF
TRBV27	NA	NA	TRBJ1-1	TGTGCCAGCAGTCCACAGGGTAAGGACACTGAAGCTTTCTTT	CASSPQGKDTEAFF
TRBV4-1	TRBD1	NA	TRBJ2-2	TGCGCCAGCAGCCCAGGGGGACAGGGGAAGACCGGGGAGCTGTTTTTT	CASSPGGQGKTGELFF
TRBV2	TRBD1	NA	TRBJ2-5	TGTGCCAGCAGGCCCGGGACAGGGGTAGAGACCCAGTACTTC	CASRPGTGVETQYF
TRBV20-1	NA	NA	TRBJ2-2	TGCAGTGCTAGCGCGGGGGAGCTGTTTTTT	CSASAGELFF
TRBV2	NA	NA	TRBJ1-4	TGTGCCAGCGCGACGGAGACTAATGAAAAACTGTTTTTT	CASATETNEKLFF
TRBV13	NA	NA	TRBJ1-6	TGTGCCAGCAGCACCTACAGGGCCGTTGGACATTCACCCCTCCACTTT	CASSTYRAVGHSPLHF
TRBV19	NA	NA	TRBJ1-2	TGTGCCAGTAGAATAACCAGGGTAAACTATGGCTACACCTTC	CASRITRVNYGYTF
TRBV7-9	TRBD1	few	TRBJ2-5	TGTGCCAGCAGCTTAGTGACAGGGGTACAAGAGACCCAGTACTTC	CASSLVTGVQETQYF
TRBV7-2	NA	NA	TRBJ1-1	TGTGCCAGCAGCTTCGAGGCACCCCTGAACACTGAAGCTTTCTTT	CASSFEAPLNTEAFF
TRBV18	NA	NA	TRBJ1-5	TGTGCCAGCTCACACGGAACAGAGCCCCAGCATTTT	CASSHGTEPQHF
TRBV20-1	NA	NA	TRBJ1-1	TGCAGTGCAGGGGGGGAGGTGGAAGCTTTCTTT	CSAGGEVEAFF
TRBV2	NA	once	TRBJ2-7	TGTGCCAGCAGTGACCACATCTACGAGCAGTACTTC	CASSDHIYEQYF